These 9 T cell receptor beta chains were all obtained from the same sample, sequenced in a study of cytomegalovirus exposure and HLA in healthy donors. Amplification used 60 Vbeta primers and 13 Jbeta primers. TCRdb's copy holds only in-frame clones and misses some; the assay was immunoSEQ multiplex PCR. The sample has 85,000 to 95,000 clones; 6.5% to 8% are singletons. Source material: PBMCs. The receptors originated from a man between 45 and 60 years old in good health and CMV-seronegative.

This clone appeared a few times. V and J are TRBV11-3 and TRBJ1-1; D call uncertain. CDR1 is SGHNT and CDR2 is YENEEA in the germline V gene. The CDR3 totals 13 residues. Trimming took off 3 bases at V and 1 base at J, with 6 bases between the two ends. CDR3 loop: CASSFKQNTEAFF. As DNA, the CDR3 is TGTGCCAGCAGCTTTAAGCAGAACACTGAAGCTTTCTTT.

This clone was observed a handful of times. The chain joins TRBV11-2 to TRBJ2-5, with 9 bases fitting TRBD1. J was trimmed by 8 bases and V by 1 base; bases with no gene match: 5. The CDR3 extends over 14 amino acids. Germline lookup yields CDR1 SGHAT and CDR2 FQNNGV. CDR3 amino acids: CASSLVGTGHTQYF. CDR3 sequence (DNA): TGTGCCAGCAGCTTAGTAGGGACAGGGCACACCCAGTACTTC.

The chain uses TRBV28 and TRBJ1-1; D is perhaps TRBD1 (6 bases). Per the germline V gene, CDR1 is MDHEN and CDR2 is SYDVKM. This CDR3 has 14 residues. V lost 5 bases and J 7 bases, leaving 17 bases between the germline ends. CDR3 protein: CASSNSDSNGEAFF. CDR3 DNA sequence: TGTGCCAGCAGTAATTCGGACAGTAATGGTGAAGCTTTCTTT. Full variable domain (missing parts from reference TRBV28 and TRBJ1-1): DVKVTQSSRYLVKRTGEKVFLECVQDMDHENMFWYRQDPGLGLRLIYFSYDVKMKEKGDIPEGYSVSREKKERFSLILESASTNQTSMYLCASSNSDSNGEAFFGQGTRLTVV.

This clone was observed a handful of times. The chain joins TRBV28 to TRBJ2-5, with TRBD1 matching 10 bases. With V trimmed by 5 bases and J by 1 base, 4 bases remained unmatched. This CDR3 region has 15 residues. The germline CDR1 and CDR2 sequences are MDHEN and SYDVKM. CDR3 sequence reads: CASSGTGVSQETQYF. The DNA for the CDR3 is TGTGCCAGCAGTGGGACAGGGGTTTCCCAAGAGACCCAGTACTTC.

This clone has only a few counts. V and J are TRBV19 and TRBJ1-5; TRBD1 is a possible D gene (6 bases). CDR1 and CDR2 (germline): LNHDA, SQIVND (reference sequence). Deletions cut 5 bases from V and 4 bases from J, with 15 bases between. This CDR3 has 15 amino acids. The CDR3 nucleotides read TGTGCCAGTAGTCCCCGTAGAGGGACAAATCAGCCCCAGCATTTT. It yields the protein CASSPRRGTNQPQHF.

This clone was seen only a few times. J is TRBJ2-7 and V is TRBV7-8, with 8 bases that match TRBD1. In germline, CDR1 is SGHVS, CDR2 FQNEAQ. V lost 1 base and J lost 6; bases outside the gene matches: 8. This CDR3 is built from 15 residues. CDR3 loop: CASSLEQGGLSEQYF. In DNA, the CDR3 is TGTGCCAGCAGCTTAGAACAGGGGGGTTTATCCGAGCAGTACTTC. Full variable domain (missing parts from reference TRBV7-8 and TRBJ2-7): GAGVSQSPRYKVAKRGQDVALRCDPISGHVSLFWYQQALGQGPEFLTYFQNEAQLDKSGLPSDRFFAERPEGSVSTLKIQRTQQEDSAVYLCASSLEQGGLSEQYFGPGTRLTVT.

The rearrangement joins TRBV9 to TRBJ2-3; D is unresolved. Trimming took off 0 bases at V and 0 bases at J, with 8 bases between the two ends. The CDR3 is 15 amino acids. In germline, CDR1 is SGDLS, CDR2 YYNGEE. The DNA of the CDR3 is TGTGCCAGCAGCGTAGGCTGGGCTAGCACAGATACGCAGTATTTT. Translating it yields CASSVGWASTDTQYF.

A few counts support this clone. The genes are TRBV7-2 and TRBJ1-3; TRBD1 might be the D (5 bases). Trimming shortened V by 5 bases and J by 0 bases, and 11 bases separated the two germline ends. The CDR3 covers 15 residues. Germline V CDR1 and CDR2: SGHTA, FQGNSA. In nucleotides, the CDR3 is TGTGCCAGCAGCCCTAACAGGATCTCTGGAAACACCATATATTTT. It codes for CASSPNRISGNTIYF.

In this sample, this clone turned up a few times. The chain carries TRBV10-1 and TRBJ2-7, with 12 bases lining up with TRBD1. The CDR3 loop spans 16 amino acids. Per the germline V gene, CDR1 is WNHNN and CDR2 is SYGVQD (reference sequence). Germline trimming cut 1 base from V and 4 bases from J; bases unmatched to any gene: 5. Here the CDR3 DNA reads TGCGCCAGCAGTGAGTGGGGACAGGGGGCGCGGTACGAGCAGTACTTC. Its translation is CASSEWGQGARYEQYF.